This T cell receptor beta chain comes out of a study of blood T cell repertoires in COVID-19. Trimming took 3 bases from V and 6 from J; bases not matched to a gene: 9. This CDR3 spans 15 amino acids. Per the germline V gene, CDR1 is SGHNT and CDR2 is YYREEE (reference sequence). This study enrolled people aged roughly 18 to 100 from roughly 22 US geographic areas. The data were produced by immunoSEQ multiplex PCR, yet TCRdb's version contains in-frame clones alone and is incomplete. The table lists about 280,000 clones, roughly 85% of them singletons. This clonotype was sampled from a man aged 35-49 years who had been exposed to COVID-19. This chain links TRBV5-4 with TRBJ2-1; 7 positions agree with TRBD1. What was sequenced was PBMCs or T cells enriched from blood (not recorded which). The CDR3 reads CASSSGTVRPNEQFF. The DNA for the CDR3 is TGTGCCAGCAGCTCCGGGACAGTCCGCCCCAATGAGCAGTTCTTC.